This T cell receptor (beta chain) was obtained from a study of control samples from healthy donors and cancer patients. CDR3 length equals 13 residues. V was pared by 5 bases and J by 7 bases, with 9 bases between. From germline, CDR1 is LNHDA and CDR2 SQIVND (reference sequence). Measured with immunoSEQ multiplex PCR; TCRdb has only the in-frame clones, and not every one. The repertoire has hundreds of thousands of clones, 82% of them found once; the top ten carry 10% to 15%. The chain carries TRBV19 and TRBJ1-6; D is ambiguous. Sequencing used PBMCs. This sequence was found in a woman in her sixties with lung cancer. CDR3 DNA sequence: TGTGCCAGTAGTGTACCCGTGAATTCACCCCTCCACTTT. It is translated as CASSVPVNSPLHF.